What follows are 27 T cell receptor beta chains derived from one specimen sequenced in a study of T cells in Graves' hyperthyroidism and ophthalmopathy. It was RNA transcripts that yielded the amplified TCR beta CDR3 regions. An initial round of RT-PCR targeting the TCR CDR3 relied on the HTBI primer set. TCRdb used MiXCR to reprocess the multiplex PCR reads, holding one entry per CDR3 protein. The profile covers approximately 610,000 distinct CDR3 sequences, with over 15% appearing a single time and 15% to 20% taken by the ten largest. Sequenced: blood. The receptors were sampled from a woman under 30 with Graves' hyperthyroidism.

This clonotype was counted at least ten times. V is TRBV28 and J is TRBJ2-1; 11 positions match TRBD1. J lost 7 bases, V lost 3 bases, and 2 bases had no gene match. CDR3 size: 14 residues. Germline V lookup: CDR1 MDHEN, CDR2 SYDVKM. Here the CDR3 DNA reads TGTGCCAGCAGTTTCGGACAGGGGGCAAATGAGCAGTTCTTC. It codes for CASSFGQGANEQFF.

This clonotype appeared many times. This chain joins TRBV20-1 and TRBJ2-7, with TRBD2 matching over 7 bases. The V segment lost 1 base and the J segment 7 bases; nucleotides outside the gene matches: 7. In germline, CDR1 is DFQATT, CDR2 SNEGSKA (reference sequence). This CDR3 is 13 amino acids long. The CDR3 DNA reads as TGCAGTGCTAGAGGCGCGGGAGCGGGTGAGCAGTACTTC. The encoded protein is CSARGAGAGEQYF.

V and J are TRBV15 and TRBJ2-5, with 11 positions matching TRBD2. This CDR3 region has 16 residues. V trimming: 5 bases; J trimming: 4 bases; junction bases outside the gene matches: 9. Germline lookup yields CDR1 LNHNV and CDR2 YYDKDF (reference sequence). CDR3 DNA sequence: TGTGCCACCAGCCCTCGGACTAGCGGGTTTCGAGAGACCCAGTACTTC. This translates into CATSPRTSGFRETQYF. The full variable domain, with the rest looked up from reference TRBV15 and TRBJ2-5, is DAMVIQNPRYQVTQFGKPVTLSCSQTLNHNVMYWYQQKSSQAPKLLFHYYDKDFNNEADTPDNFQSRRPNTSFCFLDIRSPGLGDTAMYLCATSPRTSGFRETQYFGPGTRLLVL.

This clonotype has only a few counts. This may come from a read error, since a much larger clone is one base off. The chain employs TRBV6-2 or TRBV6-3 and TRBJ1-5, with a weak D call TRBD1 (5 bases). The CDR3 length is 12 residues. Germline CDR1 and CDR2: MNHEY and SVGEGT. V lost 10 bases, J lost 6 bases, and 13 bases lay in between. CDR3 in amino acids: CATGRGSQPQHF. The DNA for the CDR3 is TGTGCCACCGGTAGGGGCAGTCAGCCCCAGCATTTT.

V is TRBV2 and J is TRBJ2-6; 8 nucleotides agree with TRBD1. Per germline, CDR1 SNHLY and CDR2 FYNNEI. The length of the CDR3 is 15 residues. The V and J ends lost 6 bases and 1 base, in that order; junction bases with no gene match: 2. This CDR3 reads CASRDRVSGANVLTF. The CDR3 nucleotides are TGTGCCAGCAGGGACAGGGTTTCTGGGGCCAACGTCCTGACTTTC.

The count of this clonotype is one. This chain connects TRBV3-1 to TRBJ2-1; 13 nucleotides agree with TRBD2. The length of the CDR3 is 17 residues. V shed 4 bases, J shed 8 bases, and the junction held 11 bases outside the gene matches. The germline CDR1 and CDR2 sequences are LGHDT and YNNKEL (reference sequence). In DNA, the CDR3 is TGTGCCAGCAGCCCATTCATACTAGCGGGGGGGCTCTATGAGCAGTTCTTC. This encodes CASSPFILAGGLYEQFF.

The chain is built from TRBV7-2 and TRBJ2-4, with a weak D call TRBD1 (5 bases). The V end lost 1 base, the J end lost 1 base, and 20 bases lay between the germline ends. CDR1 is SGHTA and CDR2 is FQGNSA in the germline V gene. CDR3 size: 19 residues. The CDR3 sequence is CASSLVVSGSGVAKNIQYF. CDR3 bases: TGTGCCAGCAGCTTAGTGGTGTCAGGGTCAGGAGTGGCCAAAAACATTCAGTACTTC.

The chain has TRBV7-6 and TRBJ2-7; D is unclear. CDR3 length: 15 residues. Trimming stripped 5 bases from V and 0 bases from J, with 14 bases between. Germline V gene lookup returns CDR1 SGHVS and CDR2 FNYEAQ. In DNA, the CDR3 is TGTGCCAGCAGCCGCGGATCGGTGGGCTCCTACGAGCAGTACTTC. Translation: CASSRGSVGSYEQYF.

This clonotype has ten or more counts. The genes are TRBV7-8 and TRBJ1-2; D ambiguous. The CDR3 runs 12 residues. Germline loops: CDR1 SGHVS, CDR2 FQNEAQ. The germline V and J ends were trimmed by 3 bases and 2 bases, with 4 bases remaining between them. The CDR3 is CASSFINYGYTF. CDR3 DNA sequence: TGTGCCAGCAGCTTCATAAACTATGGCTACACCTTC.

The J gene is TRBJ2-5, the V gene TRBV9; possible D gene TRBD1, 5 bases. Germline V gene data show CDR1 as SGDLS and CDR2 as YYNGEE. V dropped 0 bases and J dropped 3 bases, with 12 bases sitting between them. The CDR3 extends over 15 amino acids. Here the CDR3 reads CASSVGGAREETQYF. In DNA, the CDR3 is TGTGCCAGCAGCGTAGGGGGCGCCCGGGAAGAGACCCAGTACTTC.

The sample holds many counts of this clonotype. The chain combines TRBV6-6 with TRBJ2-3; no firm D call. Trimming took 2 bases from V and 1 from J, leaving 10 bases between them. Germline lookup yields CDR1 MNHNY and CDR2 SVGAGI (reference sequence). This CDR3 has 15 amino acids. As DNA, the CDR3 is TGTGCCAGCAGTTACAGAGGCCGCCGCACAGATACGCAGTATTTT. Amino acid sequence: CASSYRGRRTDTQYF.

CDR3 loop: CASTPRVGYEQFF. DNA for the CDR3: TGTGCCAGCACTCCGAGAGTGGGCTACGAGCAGTTCTTC. The V call is TRBV6-2 or TRBV6-3, the J call TRBJ2-7; no clear D. The J call may be in error: the DNA end matches TRBJ2-1 better. CDR3 length: 13 amino acids. Germline loops: CDR1 MNHEY, CDR2 SVGEGT.

This chain joins TRBV12-3 or TRBV12-4 and TRBJ2-2, with TRBD2 as a possible D gene (7 bases). Trimming took 3 bases from V and 4 from J, leaving 12 bases between them. The CDR3 loop spans 15 amino acids. CDR3 region: CASSFRGGATGELFF. The CDR3 region has the DNA TGTGCCAGCAGTTTTAGAGGGGGGGCCACCGGGGAGCTGTTTTTT.

On this clonotype: A read error may be the cause here, since a much bigger clone is one base away. The chain joins TRBV3-1 to TRBJ2-7, with D perhaps matching TRBD1 or TRBD2 (5 bases each). Looked up from germline, CDR1 is LGHDT and CDR2 is YNNKEL (reference sequence). The CDR3 is 15 amino acids. In DNA form, the CDR3 reads TGTGGCAGCAGCCCAGAGGGGAGATTAGGGGTCAAGCAGTACTTC. Protein sequence: CGSSPEGRLGVKQYF.

The CDR3 DNA is TGCAGTGCCCGAAACAGGGCCGGGGAGCTGTTTTTT. This translates into CSARNRAGELFF. The rearrangement uses TRBV20-1 and TRBJ2-2; TRBD1 might be the D (6 bases). Germline V gene lookup returns CDR1 DFQATT and CDR2 SNEGSKA (reference sequence). This CDR3 has 12 residues. V was cut by 6 bases and J by 6 bases, with 11 bases left in between.

This sequence joins TRBV2 and TRBJ2-1, with 8 bases lining up with TRBD2. The CDR3 runs 15 residues. CDR1 is SNHLY, CDR2 FYNNEI, per germline. Trimming took 3 bases from V and 6 from J; bases not matched to a gene: 7. The CDR3 DNA reads TGTGCCAGCAGTGAGTTAACGGGAGGGGGCAATGAGCAGTTCTTC. Protein sequence: CASSELTGGGNEQFF.

In the case of this clonotype: A clone one base away is much larger, so this may be a read error. The J gene is TRBJ1-5, the V gene TRBV13; 8 nucleotides align to TRBD1. The germline V gene encodes CDR1 PRHDT and CDR2 FYEKMQ (reference sequence). The V gene end was trimmed by 5 bases and the J gene end by 6 bases; junction bases not matched to a gene: 9. This CDR3 has 15 residues. Here the CDR3 DNA reads TGTGCCAGCAGCCCGGGACAGGCCATGGGTCAGCCCCAGCATTTT. Protein sequence: CASSPGQAMGQPQHF.

This rearrangement joins TRBV18 to TRBJ2-1; 8 bases are a match to TRBD1. V dropped 2 bases and J dropped 4; count of bases not matched to a gene: 4. The germline V gene has CDR1 KGHSH and CDR2 LQKENI. This CDR3 region has 15 residues. The DNA for the CDR3 is TGTGCCAGCTCACCATTACAGGGGGGATACAATGAGCAGTTCTTC. This translates into CASSPLQGGYNEQFF.

The table lists this clonotype with a count of one. The chain links TRBV7-2 to TRBJ1-2; possible D gene TRBD1, 5 bases. The germline CDR1 and CDR2 sequences are SGHTA and FQGNSA. CDR3 length: 14 amino acids. V lost 1 base and J 7 bases, leaving 13 bases between the germline ends. CDR3 coding DNA: TGTGCCAGCAGCTTAGGGGGGGGGTTGTCTGGCTACACCTTC. It is translated as CASSLGGGLSGYTF.

This clonotype was observed at least ten times. The rearrangement uses TRBV20-1 and TRBJ2-5; weak D call: TRBD2 (6 bases). CDR1 is DFQATT, CDR2 SNEGSKA, per germline (reference sequence). This CDR3 has 16 residues. The V end lost 1 base, the J end lost 4 bases, and 19 bases lay between the germline ends. The CDR3 region is CSARVASPGAGETQYF. The CDR3, as DNA: TGCAGTGCTAGAGTAGCCAGCCCGGGAGCGGGAGAGACCCAGTACTTC.

This clonotype was seen repeatedly, ten times or more. The chain is built from TRBV10-2 and TRBJ2-5; 10 bases are shared with TRBD1. The CDR3 runs 14 residues. Trimming took 2 bases from V and 5 from J; bases not matched to a gene: 2. The V gene's germline CDR1 is WSHSY and CDR2 SAAADI. The CDR3 reads CASSEAGQGETQYF. In nucleotides, the CDR3 is TGCGCCAGCAGTGAGGCGGGACAGGGGGAGACCCAGTACTTC.

In its sample, this clonotype was seen a few times. The V and J genes are TRBV14 and TRBJ2-1, with 9 bases identical to TRBD2. Germline V gives CDR1 SGHDN, CDR2 FVKESK. Trimming took 4 bases from V and 2 from J; bases not matched to a gene: 3. CDR3 length equals 15 residues. The chain's CDR3 is CASSRQREAYNEQFF. The DNA for the CDR3 is TGTGCCAGCAGCCGGCAGCGGGAGGCCTACAATGAGCAGTTCTTC.

In this sample, this clonotype turned up many times. The V call is TRBV20-1, the J call TRBJ2-3; 11 bases fit TRBD2. V trimming: 3 bases; J trimming: 5 bases; junction bases outside the gene matches: 10. Germline V gene sequence: CDR1 DFQATT, CDR2 SNEGSKA (reference sequence). CDR3 length: 16 amino acids. This chain's CDR3 is CSARAMGLAEGDTQYF. The CDR3 nucleotides read TGCAGTGCTAGGGCTATGGGACTAGCGGAGGGAGATACGCAGTATTTT.

This clonotype has ten or more counts. This sequence joins TRBV2 and TRBJ2-2, with 10 bases aligning to TRBD2. The CDR3 sequence is 14 residues long. The V segment lost 5 bases and the J segment 6 bases; nucleotides outside the gene matches: 3. Germline values: CDR1 SNHLY, CDR2 FYNNEI. DNA of the CDR3: TGTGCCAGCAGTCTAGCGGGAGAGGCCGGGGAGCTGTTTTTT. Translation: CASSLAGEAGELFF.

The chain has TRBV9 and TRBJ2-1; TRBD2 matches 9 bases. The ends lost 2 bases at V and 7 bases at J; junction bases unmatched: 10. CDR1 and CDR2 (germline): SGDLS, YYNGEE. The CDR3 sequence is 16 residues long. CDR3: CASSVLGGRAMNEQFF. DNA for the CDR3: TGTGCCAGCAGCGTGCTTGGCGGGAGGGCCATGAATGAGCAGTTCTTC.

This clonotype was seen ten or more times. V is TRBV5-5 and J is TRBJ2-1; unclear D gene. V lost 0 bases and J 10 bases, leaving 8 bases between the germline ends. The CDR3 contains 12 residues. The germline V gene encodes CDR1 SGHKS and CDR2 YYEKEE (reference sequence). CDR3 in amino acids: CASSLAEQEQFF. The CDR3 DNA reads TGTGCCAGCAGCTTGGCCGAGCAAGAGCAGTTCTTC.

This clonotype was picked up many times. The chain couples TRBV12-3 or TRBV12-4 to TRBJ2-3; D is undetermined. CDR3 length: 13 amino acids. The germline V and J ends were trimmed by 6 bases and 9 bases, with 16 bases remaining between them. The CDR3, as DNA: TGTGCCAGCAGCGCGTCGGTTTTACCAACGCAGTATTTT. Translating gives CASSASVLPTQYF.